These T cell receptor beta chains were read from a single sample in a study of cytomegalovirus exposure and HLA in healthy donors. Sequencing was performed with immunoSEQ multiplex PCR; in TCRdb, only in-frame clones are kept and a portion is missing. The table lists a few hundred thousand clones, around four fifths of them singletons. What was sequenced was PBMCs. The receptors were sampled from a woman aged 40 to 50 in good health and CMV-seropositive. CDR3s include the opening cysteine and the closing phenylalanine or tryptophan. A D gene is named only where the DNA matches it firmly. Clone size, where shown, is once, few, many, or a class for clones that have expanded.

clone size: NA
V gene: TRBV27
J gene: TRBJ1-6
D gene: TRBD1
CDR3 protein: CASSLRTGRGYNSPLHF
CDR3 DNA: TGTGCCAGCAGTTTACGGACAGGGCGGGGGTATAATTCACCCCTCCACTTT

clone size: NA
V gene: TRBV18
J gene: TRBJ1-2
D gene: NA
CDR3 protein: CASSPDGDSYGYTF
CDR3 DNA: TGTGCCAGCTCACCGGACGGGGATTCCTATGGCTACACCTTC

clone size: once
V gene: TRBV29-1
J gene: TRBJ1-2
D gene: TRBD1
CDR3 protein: CSGGQEEGYTF
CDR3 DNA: TGCAGCGGAGGACAGGAGGAGGGCTACACCTTC

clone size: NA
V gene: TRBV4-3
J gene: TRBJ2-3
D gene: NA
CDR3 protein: CAGSQGFRGTDTQYF
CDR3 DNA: TGCGCCGGCAGCCAAGGATTCAGGGGAACAGATACGCAGTATTTT

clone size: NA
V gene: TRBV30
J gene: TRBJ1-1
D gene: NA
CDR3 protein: CAWSWGLTEAFF
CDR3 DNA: TGTGCCTGGAGTTGGGGGCTCACTGAAGCTTTCTTT

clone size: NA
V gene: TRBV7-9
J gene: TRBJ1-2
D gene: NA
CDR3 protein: CASSGQEIGGYTF
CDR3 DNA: TGTGCCAGCAGCGGCCAGGAAATTGGTGGCTACACCTTC

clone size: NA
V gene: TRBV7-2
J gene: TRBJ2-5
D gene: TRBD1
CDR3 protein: CASSPGQIKETQYF
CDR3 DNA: TGTGCCAGCAGCCCGGGACAGATCAAAGAGACCCAGTACTTC

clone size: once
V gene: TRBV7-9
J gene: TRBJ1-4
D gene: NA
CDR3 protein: CASSLGPSGRANEKLFF
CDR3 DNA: TGTGCCAGCAGCTTAGGTCCTTCGGGGAGGGCTAATGAAAAACTGTTTTTT

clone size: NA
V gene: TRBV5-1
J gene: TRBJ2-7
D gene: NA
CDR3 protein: CASSLVNVRGGDEQYF
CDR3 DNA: TGCGCCAGCAGCTTGGTAAACGTTAGGGGCGGCGACGAGCAGTACTTC

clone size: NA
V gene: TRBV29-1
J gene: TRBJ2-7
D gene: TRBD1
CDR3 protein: CSARRQGASYEQYF
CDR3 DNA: TGCAGCGCACGAAGACAGGGGGCTTCCTACGAGCAGTACTTC

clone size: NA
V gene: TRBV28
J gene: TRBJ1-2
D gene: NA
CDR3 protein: CASSSTGLAAYGYTF
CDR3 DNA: TGTGCCAGCAGCTCAACAGGGTTGGCTGCCTATGGCTACACCTTC

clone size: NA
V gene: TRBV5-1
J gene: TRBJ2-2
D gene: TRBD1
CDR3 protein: CASSSGQGVPGELFF
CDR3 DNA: TGCGCCAGCAGCTCGGGACAGGGTGTCCCCGGGGAGCTGTTTTTT

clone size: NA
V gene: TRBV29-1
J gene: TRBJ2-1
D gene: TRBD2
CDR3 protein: CSVDIPTSGSPLEQFF
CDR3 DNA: TGCAGCGTTGATATCCCTACTAGCGGGAGTCCCCTTGAGCAGTTCTTC

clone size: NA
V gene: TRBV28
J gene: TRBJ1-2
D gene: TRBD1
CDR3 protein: CASRSTGGALGYTF
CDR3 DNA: TGTGCCAGCAGGTCCACAGGGGGCGCGTTAGGCTACACCTTC

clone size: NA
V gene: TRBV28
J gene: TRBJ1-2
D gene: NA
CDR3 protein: CASSFPRGGSVDGYTF
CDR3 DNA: TGTGCCAGCAGTTTCCCTCGGGGAGGGAGTGTTGATGGCTACACCTTC

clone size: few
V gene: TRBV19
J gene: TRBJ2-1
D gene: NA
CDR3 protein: CASSIGGLAGQFF
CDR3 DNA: TGTGCCAGTAGTATAGGCGGGCTGGCGGGGCAGTTCTTC

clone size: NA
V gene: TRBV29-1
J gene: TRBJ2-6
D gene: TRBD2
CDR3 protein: CSVEAGAGANGLTF
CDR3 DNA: TGCAGCGTCGAGGCGGGAGCTGGGGCCAACGGCCTGACTTTC

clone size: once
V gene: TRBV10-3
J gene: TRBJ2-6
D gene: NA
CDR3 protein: CAISPALSGGANVLTF
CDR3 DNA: TGTGCCATCAGCCCAGCATTAAGCGGTGGGGCCAACGTCCTGACTTTC

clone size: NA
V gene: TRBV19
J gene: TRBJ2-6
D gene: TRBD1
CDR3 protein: CASSYGTGDSGANVLTF
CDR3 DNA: TGTGCCAGTAGCTACGGGACAGGGGATTCTGGGGCCAACGTCCTGACTTTC

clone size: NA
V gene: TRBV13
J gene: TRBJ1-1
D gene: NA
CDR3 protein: CASSLRGFTEAFF
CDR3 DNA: TGTGCCAGCAGCTTAAGAGGGTTCACTGAAGCTTTCTTT

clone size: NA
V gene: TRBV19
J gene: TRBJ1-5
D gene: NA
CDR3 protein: CASSIRHFSNQPQHF
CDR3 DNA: TGTGCCAGTAGTATCCGACATTTTAGCAATCAGCCCCAGCATTTT

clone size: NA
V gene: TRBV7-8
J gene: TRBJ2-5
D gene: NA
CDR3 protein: CASSAGRAGGRETQYF
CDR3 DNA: TGTGCCAGCAGCGCCGGCCGAGCGGGTGGGCGGGAGACCCAGTACTTC

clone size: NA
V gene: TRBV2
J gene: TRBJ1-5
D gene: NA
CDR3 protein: CASSRDNNQPQHF
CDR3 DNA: TGTGCCAGCAGTCGGGACAACAATCAGCCCCAGCATTTT

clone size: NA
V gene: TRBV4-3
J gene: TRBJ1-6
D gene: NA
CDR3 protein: CASSQDRGMSRSPLHF
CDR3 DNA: TGCGCCAGCAGCCAAGATCGAGGGATGAGTCGATCACCCCTCCACTTT

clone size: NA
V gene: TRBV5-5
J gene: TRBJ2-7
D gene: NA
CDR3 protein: CASSLDRDPGEQYF
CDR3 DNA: TGTGCCAGCAGCTTGGACAGGGACCCAGGCGAGCAGTACTTC

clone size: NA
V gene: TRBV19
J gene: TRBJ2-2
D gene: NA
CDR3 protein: CASSIYSTGELFF
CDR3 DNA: TGTGCCAGTAGTATTTACTCCACCGGGGAGCTGTTTTTT

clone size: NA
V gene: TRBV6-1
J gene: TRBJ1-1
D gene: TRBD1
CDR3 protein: CASRDRERTEAFF
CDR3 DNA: TGTGCCAGCAGAGACAGGGAGCGGACTGAAGCTTTCTTT

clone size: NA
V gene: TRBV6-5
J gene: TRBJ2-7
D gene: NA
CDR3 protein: CASSRQGPRDEQYF
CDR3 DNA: TGTGCCAGCAGTAGGCAGGGGCCTCGGGACGAGCAGTACTTC

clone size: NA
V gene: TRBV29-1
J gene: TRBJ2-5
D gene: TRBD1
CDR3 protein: CSVATGTGGWETQYF
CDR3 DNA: TGCAGCGTCGCTACCGGGACAGGGGGCTGGGAGACCCAGTACTTC

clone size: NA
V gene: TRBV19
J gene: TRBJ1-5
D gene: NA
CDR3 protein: CASSTQEGSNQPQHF
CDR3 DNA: TGTGCCAGTAGTACTCAGGAGGGAAGCAATCAGCCCCAGCATTTT

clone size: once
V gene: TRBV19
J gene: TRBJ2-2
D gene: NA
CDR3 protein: CASKARANTGELFF
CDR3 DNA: TGTGCCAGTAAAGCGAGAGCGAACACCGGGGAGCTGTTTTTT

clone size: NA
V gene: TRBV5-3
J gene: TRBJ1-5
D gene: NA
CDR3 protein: CARSSHQTENNQPQHF
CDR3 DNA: TGTGCCAGAAGCTCACACCAGACAGAAAACAATCAGCCCCAGCATTTT

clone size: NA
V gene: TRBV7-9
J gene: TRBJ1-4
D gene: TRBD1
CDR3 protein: CASSLETGGNEKLFF
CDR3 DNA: TGTGCCAGCAGCTTAGAAACAGGGGGTAATGAAAAACTGTTTTTT

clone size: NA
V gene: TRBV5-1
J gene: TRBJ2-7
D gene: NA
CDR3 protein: CASSLYPGVYEQYF
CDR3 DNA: TGCGCCAGCAGCTTGTACCCCGGGGTCTACGAGCAGTACTTC

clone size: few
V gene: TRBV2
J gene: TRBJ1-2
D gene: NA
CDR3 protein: CASRTPSLYGYTF
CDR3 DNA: TGTGCCAGCAGGACTCCTTCCCTCTATGGCTACACCTTC

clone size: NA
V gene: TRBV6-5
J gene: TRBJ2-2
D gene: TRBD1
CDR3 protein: CASSGDRGRIGELFF
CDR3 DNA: TGTGCCAGCAGTGGTGACAGGGGGCGGATCGGGGAGCTGTTTTTT

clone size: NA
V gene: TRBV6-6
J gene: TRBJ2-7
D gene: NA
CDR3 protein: CASSYSEEQYF
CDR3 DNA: TGTGCCAGCAGTTACTCGGAGGAGCAGTACTTC

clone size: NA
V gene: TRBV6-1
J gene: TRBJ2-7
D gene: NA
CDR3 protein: CATDALNYYEQYF
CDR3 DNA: TGTGCCACCGACGCCCTCAACTACTACGAGCAGTACTTC

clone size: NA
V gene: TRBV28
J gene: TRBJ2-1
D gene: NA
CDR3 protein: CASSLVWSLRGNEQFF
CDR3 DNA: TGTGCCAGCAGTTTAGTTTGGAGTTTGAGAGGCAATGAGCAGTTCTTC

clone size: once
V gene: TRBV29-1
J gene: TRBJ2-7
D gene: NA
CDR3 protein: CSVEDRGRALEQYF
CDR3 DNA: TGCAGCGTTGAAGATAGGGGGAGGGCCCTGGAGCAGTACTTC

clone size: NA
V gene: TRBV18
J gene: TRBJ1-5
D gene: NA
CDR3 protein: CASSSSVEPQHF
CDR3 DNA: TGTGCCAGCTCCTCGTCCGTTGAGCCCCAGCATTTT